These 20 T cell receptor beta chains share one sample of origin, sequenced in a study of blood T cells in healthy people across ages. Primers used in a second PCR of roughly 7 to 12 cycles were a sample-barcoded 5' primer and a J-beta primer mix. TCRdb ran MiXCR on the 5' RACE reads and lists one entry per CDR3 protein. The sample lists roughly 800,000 distinct CDR3 sequences, about 48% seen once, with around 41% in the top ten. Source material: blood. These receptors came from a man aged 80 or over in good health.

This clonotype was counted only a few times. The chain couples TRBV5-1 to TRBJ2-5; 9 positions match TRBD2. CDR1 and CDR2 from the germline V gene are SGHRS and YFSETQ. CDR3 size: 14 residues. V lost 2 bases to trimming and J lost 10 bases; unmatched junction nucleotides: 9. The CDR3 bases are TGCGCCAGCAGCTTTGATAGCGGGAGTATGGGCCAGTACTTC. It encodes CASSFDSGSMGQYF.

This clonotype was seen a few times. The chain is built from TRBV12-3 or TRBV12-4 and TRBJ2-1; D may be TRBD2 (6 bases). Trimming left V 2 bases short and J 3 bases short, with 11 bases between. CDR3 length: 15 amino acids. The CDR3 DNA reads TGTGCCAGCAGTTTACTGAGCGGGTTCTACAATGAGCAGTTCTTC. This gives the protein CASSLLSGFYNEQFF.

V gene TRBV20-1 combines with J gene TRBJ2-7; no reliable D call. CDR1 is DFQATT, CDR2 SNEGSKA, per germline (reference sequence). CDR3 length equals 14 residues. V was pared by 0 bases and J by 2 bases, with 11 bases between. The CDR3 nucleotides are TGCAGTGCTAGAGATCCGTATGAAGCCTACGAGCAGTACTTC. As protein: CSARDPYEAYEQYF.

This sequence joins TRBV29-1 and TRBJ2-5; 16 bases match TRBD2. CDR3 length: 15 residues. CDR1 SQVTM and CDR2 ANQGSEA come from the germline V gene. V lost 6 bases, J lost 6 bases, and 7 bases stayed unmatched. The CDR3 region is CSVGGLAGGPQTQYF. CDR3 DNA: TGCAGCGTGGGGGGACTAGCGGGAGGGCCGCAGACCCAGTACTTC.

The chain recombines TRBV7-2 with TRBJ2-7; a possible D gene is TRBD1 (6 bases). Germline lookup yields CDR1 SGHTA and CDR2 FQGNSA. Trimming cost V 2 bases and J 9 bases, with 14 bases left between them. The CDR3 contains 13 residues. The CDR3 coding sequence is TGTGCCAGCAGCTTAAAGGGCCAGGGGCGGCAGTACTTC. Translating gives CASSLKGQGRQYF.

This rearrangement joins TRBV6-5 to TRBJ2-7; D not certain. Germline CDR1 is MNHEY and CDR2 is SVGAGI. V gave up 6 bases and J gave up 8 bases, with 17 bases separating them. This CDR3 is 13 amino acids long. The CDR3 loop reads CASSGSFNPKQYF. CDR3 nucleotides: TGTGCCAGCAGCGGGTCCTTTAACCCCAAGCAGTACTTC.

This clonotype was seen more than once but under ten times. The chain joins TRBV28 to TRBJ2-5, with a possible D match to TRBD2 (5 bases). Germline V gene sequence: CDR1 MDHEN, CDR2 SYDVKM. The V end lost 8 bases, the J end lost 7 bases, and 17 bases lay between the germline ends. This CDR3 contains 13 residues. The CDR3 region is CASCSAARMTQYF. The DNA for the CDR3 is TGTGCCAGCTGTAGCGCAGCCAGGATGACCCAGTACTTC.

The rearrangement joins TRBV6-2 or TRBV6-3 to TRBJ2-5; D assignment may be TRBD1 or TRBD2 (5 bases each). CDR3 length equals 13 residues. Germline V CDR1 and CDR2: MNHEY, SVGEGT. Deletions cut 5 bases from V and 5 bases from J, with 12 bases between. CDR3 nucleotide sequence: TGTGCCAGCAGTCATCGGGACCGGGAGACCCAGTACTTC. Amino acid sequence: CASSHRDRETQYF.

This clonotype was counted only a few times. This chain links TRBV6-5 with TRBJ2-7; D is perhaps TRBD1 (5 bases). V was shortened by 6 bases and J by 0 bases, with 9 bases between the two germline ends. This CDR3 has 13 amino acids. Germline assignment: CDR1 MNHEY and CDR2 SVGAGI. The CDR3: CASRRQFSYEQYF. CDR3 DNA: TGTGCCAGCAGGAGACAGTTCTCCTACGAGCAGTACTTC.

The V call is TRBV6-5, the J call TRBJ1-2; 8 bases align to TRBD1. This CDR3 spans 16 amino acids. The V segment lost 4 bases and the J segment 0 bases; nucleotides outside the gene matches: 7. CDR1 and CDR2 (germline): MNHEY, SVGAGI. CDR3 coding DNA: TGTGCCAGCAGTTCCATTGGACAGGGAGCTAACTATGGCTACACCTTC. Translated: CASSSIGQGANYGYTF.

This chain links TRBV2 with TRBJ2-1; TRBD2 matches at 9 bases. The V and J ends lost 6 bases and 6 bases, in that order; junction bases with no gene match: 12. The germline V gene has CDR1 SNHLY and CDR2 FYNNEI. The length of the CDR3 is 16 residues. The CDR3 DNA is TGTGCCAGCAGGAGTACTAGGGCGGGAGGGCCCAATGAGCAGTTCTTC. Protein product: CASRSTRAGGPNEQFF.

This clonotype came up many times. The chain is built from TRBV29-1 and TRBJ2-5; 8 nucleotides align to TRBD1. Germline values: CDR1 SQVTM, CDR2 ANQGSEA. V shed 6 bases, J shed 4 bases, and the junction held 4 bases outside the gene matches. The CDR3 runs to 12 residues. CDR3 nucleotide sequence: TGCAGCGTGTACAGGGGGGCAGAGACCCAGTACTTC. It specifies CSVYRGAETQYF.

This clonotype has only a few counts. V usage is TRBV29-1 and J usage is TRBJ2-5, with no clear D. Trimming stripped 4 bases from V and 5 bases from J, with 8 bases between. Germline assignment: CDR1 SQVTM and CDR2 ANQGSEA. The CDR3 covers 11 residues. CDR3 loop: CSVGWAETQYF. The CDR3 DNA reads TGCAGCGTTGGCTGGGCGGAGACCCAGTACTTC.

The genes are TRBV7-3 and TRBJ2-1, with 9 bases lining up with TRBD2. After removal of 1 base from V and 8 bases from J, the junction contained 12 bases not matched to a gene. Germline V gene sequence: CDR1 SGHTA, CDR2 FQGTGA. The CDR3 length is 17 residues. This CDR3 reads CASSLRGGGRASDEQFF. The CDR3 bases are TGTGCCAGCAGCTTAAGAGGGGGCGGGAGGGCCTCGGATGAGCAGTTCTTC.

The rearrangement uses TRBV7-9 and TRBJ2-7; TRBD2 might be the D (5 bases). Germline values: CDR1 SEHNR, CDR2 FQNEAQ (reference sequence). V lost 5 bases to trimming and J lost 6 bases, with 11 bases between them. The CDR3 runs 12 residues. The CDR3 is CASSRGTVEQYF. CDR3 nucleotide sequence: TGTGCCAGCAGCCGGGGAACGGTCGAGCAGTACTTC.

The chain joins TRBV6-6 to TRBJ2-7, with D maybe TRBD1 (6 bases). The CDR3 totals 15 residues. Germline-derived CDR1 and CDR2 are MNHNY and SVGAGI (reference sequence). The germline V and J ends were trimmed by 7 bases and 3 bases, with 19 bases remaining between them. The CDR3 coding sequence is TGTGCCAGCAACCCCACCACAGGGTATGGCTACGAGCAGTACTTC. It is translated as CASNPTTGYGYEQYF.

This clonotype has just a few counts. CDR3 sequence (DNA): TGCGCCAGCAGCCCGTATAAGGGGAGCTCCTACGAGCAGTACTTC. Translating it yields CASSPYKGSSYEQYF. The chain links TRBV5-1 to TRBJ2-7, with D possibly being TRBD1 or TRBD2 (5 bases each). The CDR3 contains 15 residues. Trimming left V 4 bases short and J 0 bases short, with 14 bases between. CDR1 and CDR2 from the germline V gene are SGHRS and YFSETQ.

The V call is TRBV6-6, the J call TRBJ1-2; D gene uncertain. The CDR3 is 14 amino acids. Trimming cost V 2 bases and J 2 bases, with 9 bases left between them. CDR1 is MNHNY, CDR2 SVGAGI, per germline (reference sequence). CDR3 amino acids: CASSYGVSNYGYTF. The CDR3 DNA is TGTGCCAGCAGTTACGGCGTCAGCAACTATGGCTACACCTTC.

The rearrangement links TRBV3-1 to TRBJ2-7, with 8 positions matching TRBD1. The CDR3 consists of 16 residues. Germline-derived CDR1 and CDR2 are LGHDT and YNNKEL (reference sequence). Trimming at V came to 4 bases and at J to 4 bases, leaving 12 bases not matched to a gene. CDR3 in DNA: TGTGCCAGCAGCCCGATCACAACAGGGGGGAAATACGAGCAGTACTTC. As protein: CASSPITTGGKYEQYF.

The chain couples TRBV10-3 to TRBJ2-7; TRBD1 might be the D (5 bases). Trimming removed 2 bases from V and 2 bases from J, with 10 bases in between. This CDR3 spans 14 amino acids. CDR1 is ENHRY, CDR2 SYGVKD, per germline. CDR3 nucleotides: TGTGCCATCAGTGAGACAGGCGATACCTACGAGCAGTACTTC. Protein: CAISETGDTYEQYF.